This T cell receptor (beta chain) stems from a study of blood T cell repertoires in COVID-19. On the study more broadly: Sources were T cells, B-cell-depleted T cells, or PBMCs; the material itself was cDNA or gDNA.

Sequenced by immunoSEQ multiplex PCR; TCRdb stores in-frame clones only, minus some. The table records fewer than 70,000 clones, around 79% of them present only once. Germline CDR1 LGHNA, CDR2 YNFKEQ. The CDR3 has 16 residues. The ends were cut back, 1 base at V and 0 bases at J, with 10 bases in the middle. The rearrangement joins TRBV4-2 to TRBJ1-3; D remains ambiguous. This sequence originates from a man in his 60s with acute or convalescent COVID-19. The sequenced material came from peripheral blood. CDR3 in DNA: TGTGCCAGCAGCCAAGCCCTCGTGAGCTCTGGAAACACCATATATTTT. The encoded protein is CASSQALVSSGNTIYF.